The 20 T cell receptor beta chains below were found in one sample sequenced in a study of blood T cells in healthy people across ages (dated by TCRdb to the mid-2010s). Receptors were amplified or captured by 5' RACE. The instrument was an Illumina HiSeq 2500. The second PCR ran for roughly 7 to 12 cycles and used a J-beta primer mix along with a sample-barcoded 5' primer. The public reads were reanalyzed by TCRdb: fastp trimming at Q25, MiXCR alignment, in-frame beta chains only. CDR3 protein sequences are deduplicated, and each keeps its most common genes and DNA. The sample yields around 1.7 million distinct CDR3 sequences; approximately 30% were counted once. More than 6% of the sample rests with the top ten. Sequencing used blood. These receptors were taken from a woman under 40 in good health.

The rearrangement uses TRBV20-1 and TRBJ1-2, with 7 bases lining up with TRBD1. Unmatched junction bases numbered 4, after V lost 5 bases and J lost 1 base. The CDR3 is 13 amino acids. Germline assignment: CDR1 DFQATT and CDR2 SNEGSKA (reference sequence). DNA of the CDR3: TGCAGTGCTGCCCGACAGGGTAACTATGGCTACACCTTC. It translates to CSAARQGNYGYTF.

V and J are TRBV28 and TRBJ1-2, with D uncertain. The CDR3 length is 12 residues. Germline loops: CDR1 MDHEN, CDR2 SYDVKM. V dropped 2 bases and J dropped 8 bases, with 9 bases sitting between them. CDR3 sequence reads: CASSLRFYGYTF. The CDR3 DNA follows: TGTGCCAGCAGTTTAAGGTTTTACGGCTACACCTTC.

V gene TRBV7-6 combines with J gene TRBJ2-1, with D perhaps matching TRBD2 (6 bases). Trimming cost V 1 base and J 3 bases, with 13 bases left between them. CDR1 SGHVS and CDR2 FNYEAQ come from the germline V gene. This CDR3 comprises 16 residues. The CDR3 reads CASSLGGVGRYNEQFF. Written as DNA, the CDR3 is TGTGCCAGCAGCTTAGGCGGGGTGGGCCGCTACAATGAGCAGTTCTTC. The variable domain in full, with the rest retrieved from reference TRBV7-6 and TRBJ2-1, is GAGVSQSPRYKVTKRGQDVALRCDPISGHVSLYWYRQALGQGPEFLTYFNYEAQQDKSGLPNDRFSAERPEGSISTLTIQRTEQRDSAMYRCASSLGGVGRYNEQFFGPGTRLTVL.

This clonotype was seen only once. This chain joins TRBV6-2 or TRBV6-3 and TRBJ2-5; D is possibly TRBD2 (6 bases). The DNA end lines up better with TRBJ2-7; the J call may be wrong. CDR1 and CDR2 (germline): MNHEY, SVGEGT. The CDR3 is 12 amino acids. For the CDR3, the DNA is TGTGCCAGCAGTCGCGGGATGTACGAGCAGTACTTC. Protein product: CASSRGMYEQYF.

As regards this clonotype: A single base separates this from a much larger clone, so it may be a read error. This chain uses TRBV28 with TRBJ2-7, with D maybe TRBD2 (5 bases). V lost 9 bases, J lost 2 bases, and 11 bases lay in between. CDR1 is MDHEN and CDR2 is SYDVKM in the germline V gene. CDR3 length: 12 residues. In nucleotides, the CDR3 is TGTGCCAGTCAAGGGAGCCCCTACGAGCAGTACTTC. It is translated as CASQGSPYEQYF.

Only a few counts were recorded for this clonotype. This chain uses TRBV5-1 with TRBJ2-1; D is perhaps TRBD1 or TRBD2 (5 bases each). V was clipped by 5 bases and J by 10 bases, with 7 bases between them. This CDR3 is built from 10 residues. CDR1 is SGHRS, CDR2 YFSETQ, per germline. This CDR3 is CASRGVEQFF. Written as DNA, the CDR3 is TGCGCCAGCAGGGGGGTAGAGCAGTTCTTC.

To note about this clonotype: It is likely a read error, because the conserved phenylalanine at the end of the CDR3 is missing. The rearrangement links TRBV12-3 or TRBV12-4 to TRBJ2-1; 12 bases are shared with TRBD2. V was clipped by 5 bases and J by 8 bases; unmatched bases: 13. The CDR3 covers 17 residues. As DNA, the CDR3 is TGTGCCAGCAGTCTACTTATGACTAGCGGGAGAGGGGATGAGCAGTTCTGC. This translates into CASSLLMTSGRGDEQFC.

The V and J genes are TRBV5-1 and TRBJ2-2; D not resolved. V gave up 1 base and J gave up 5 bases, with 9 bases separating them. The CDR3 runs to 14 residues. Germline assignment: CDR1 SGHRS and CDR2 YFSETQ. The DNA of the CDR3 is TGCGCCAGCAGCTTGTATGTCGGGACCGGGGAGCTGTTTTTT. Residues: CASSLYVGTGELFF.

The genes are TRBV6-5 and TRBJ2-1, with unresolved D. CDR1 and CDR2 (germline): MNHEY, SVGAGI. The CDR3 has 13 residues. Trimming left V 3 bases short and J 4 bases short, with 7 bases between. The CDR3 region has the DNA TGTGCCAGCAGTTATGACGAGTACAATGAGCAGTTCTTC. This gives the protein CASSYDEYNEQFF.

This clonotype was seen a few times. The gene calls are TRBV6-6 and TRBJ2-1; the D gene is possibly TRBD1 (6 bases). Trimming took 0 bases from V and 5 from J, leaving 11 bases between them. The CDR3 extends over 15 amino acids. Germline V gives CDR1 MNHNY, CDR2 SVGAGI (reference sequence). CDR3 nucleotide sequence: TGTGCCAGCAGTTACTCGTGGGGGCCGGACAATGAGCAGTTCTTC. This translates into CASSYSWGPDNEQFF.

The J gene is TRBJ2-5, the V gene TRBV28; perhaps TRBD2 as D (5 bases). Germline CDR1 MDHEN, CDR2 SYDVKM. The ends were cut back, 6 bases at V and 2 bases at J, with 13 bases in the middle. The CDR3 covers 14 residues. The CDR3 region is CASSFLRDQETQYF. The CDR3 coding sequence is TGTGCCAGCAGCTTCCTGAGGGATCAAGAGACCCAGTACTTC.

This clonotype was counted a few times. This chain uses TRBV20-1 with TRBJ2-7; D remains unclear. Trimming took off 5 bases at V and 3 bases at J, with 14 bases between the two ends. CDR3 length: 13 residues. The germline gives CDR1 DFQATT, CDR2 SNEGSKA (reference sequence). The CDR3 DNA follows: TGCAGTGCTCCTAGGGTTAATAGCTACGAGCAGTACTTC. Its protein product is CSAPRVNSYEQYF.

With regard to this clonotype: Just one base apart from a much larger clone, this may be a read error. The rearrangement links TRBV29-1 to TRBJ2-5, with 7 bases aligning to TRBD2. This CDR3 contains 12 residues. In germline, CDR1 is SQVTM, CDR2 ANQGSEA. The DNA for the CDR3 is TGCAGCGTTGCTCCGGGGGGAGAGACCCGGTACTTC. This encodes CSVAPGGETRYF.

This clonotype appeared a few times. The chain couples TRBV7-6 to TRBJ2-5; a possible D gene is TRBD2 (6 bases). The germline CDR1 and CDR2 sequences are SGHVS and FNYEAQ. The CDR3 sequence is 15 residues long. V was pared by 5 bases and J by 1 base, with 14 bases between. Written as DNA, the CDR3 is TGTGCCAGCAGCCCCCCGGGAGTCCTCCAAGAGACCCAGTACTTC. Translated: CASSPPGVLQETQYF.

This CDR3 reads CASNSQESLWGYGYTF. The CDR3 nucleotides read TGTGCCAGCAACTCCCAAGAGAGTCTTTGGGGCTATGGCTACACCTTC. V is TRBV7-9 and J is TRBJ1-2; D not resolved. The length of the CDR3 is 16 residues. V was cut by 7 bases and J by 4 bases, with 22 bases left in between. Germline V gene data show CDR1 as SEHNR and CDR2 as FQNEAQ (reference sequence).

This clonotype was picked up a small number of times. This chain uses TRBV4-2 with TRBJ1-1; D call uncertain. This CDR3 has 15 amino acids. The germline V gene encodes CDR1 LGHNA and CDR2 YNFKEQ. Between the trimmed V and J ends, which lost 0 bases and 1 base, there was a span of 9 bases. The CDR3 here is CASSQEAGKNTEAFF. For the CDR3, the DNA is TGTGCCAGCAGCCAAGAGGCGGGTAAGAACACTGAAGCTTTCTTT.

Only a few counts were recorded for this clonotype. J is TRBJ1-2 and V is TRBV3-1; TRBD1 is a possible D gene (5 bases). The germline V gene encodes CDR1 LGHDT and CDR2 YNNKEL (reference sequence). CDR3 length: 14 residues. V was pared by 1 base and J by 7 bases, with 13 bases between. In DNA, the CDR3 is TGTGCCAGCAGCCAAGCCTCCGGGGCTGGTGGCTACACCTTC. It specifies CASSQASGAGGYTF.

This clonotype was detected many times. The genes are TRBV15 and TRBJ2-1; D not certain. This CDR3 has 12 residues. Germline CDR1 LNHNV, CDR2 YYDKDF (reference sequence). Trimming took 1 base from V and 7 from J, leaving 5 bases between them. CDR3 in amino acids: CATSRGLNEQFF. Written as DNA, the CDR3 is TGTGCCACCAGCAGAGGCCTAAATGAGCAGTTCTTC.

On this clonotype: A much larger clonotype is one base distant, so this may be a read error. V gene TRBV9 combines with J gene TRBJ2-3; 11 bases are shared with TRBD2. The CDR3 totals 14 residues. With V trimmed by 6 bases and J by 2 bases, 2 bases remained unmatched. Germline CDR1 and CDR2: SGDLS and YYNGEE. CDR3 sequence: CASTSGGNTDTQYF. The CDR3 nucleotides read TGTGCCAGCACTAGCGGGGGGAACACAGATACGCAGTATTTT.

This clonotype was recorded at least ten times. This chain uses TRBV29-1 with TRBJ2-7, with D unclear. This CDR3 is built from 12 residues. Germline CDR1 and CDR2: SQVTM and ANQGSEA. Trimming cost V 1 base and J 8 bases, with 12 bases left between them. CDR3 nucleotide sequence: TGCAGCGTTGAAGGGCAGGCGAGGAAGCAGTACTTC. It is translated as CSVEGQARKQYF.